The following is a T cell receptor (beta chain) sequence with its context. The sample holds one count of this clone. Its antigen is currently not known. Qualities for individual bases were not recorded, and no much larger clone is one base off. The data are from a study of blood T cell repertoires in COVID-19 (dated by TCRdb to the early 2020s). Regarding the research as a whole: Samples covering the acute and convalescent phases of COVID-19 were provided by collaborators in the United States, Italy and Spain. Deeply sampled blood TCRbeta repertoires from subjects exposed to, actively infected with, or recovered from COVID-19 were included in the dataset. The samples were drawn from the first 160 participants of the ongoing ImmuneRACE study and from 1,254 subjects provided by 6 global collaborators. A freely available public database, intended as a resource for researchers studying the immune response to SARS-CoV-2, is where the repertoires were released. Where available, HLA class I and class II types were taken from metadata supplied by the sample provider and were not determined by assay-based typing. Sample metadata almost always included a de-identified subject ID, COVID-19 status, age in years and sex. The prospective study material was composed of cDNA or gDNA derived from T cells, B-cell-depleted T cells, or PBMCs. Study-level results and caveats: The quantity of clinical and demographic metadata differed by source and by participant and was supplied without curation.

Whole blood was collected in K2EDTA tubes by collaborating institutions according to the institutions' own protocols. For TCRbeta analysis, collaborators shipped samples in one of three forms: frozen whole blood, isolated PBMCs, or DNA extracted from either of those sample types. The immunoSEQ Assay, a bias-controlled multiplex PCR, was used to amplify TCRbeta CDR3 regions from genomic DNA. On the study's bioinformatics: Within the assay, amplification of reference gene primers was used to estimate how many nucleated cells each sample contained. Sequence reads were collapsed and filtered to measure the absolute abundance of every unique TCRbeta CDR3 rearrangement. Productive Simpson clonality was computed per sample as the square root of Simpson's diversity index over productive rearrangements. TCRdb re-hosts the immuneACCESS table, in-frame sequences only. Its copies lack some clones; in the studies checked, an unresolved V gene accounts for under half of them, and the cause for the rest is not known. V and J calls and clone size are as listed in that table; D and trimming were resolved from the DNA. Across this sample there are more than 85,000 clones, with roughly 90% seen only once. Over 0.95% of the sample belongs to the ten largest clones.

The sequenced sample consisted of peripheral blood. This sequence was found in a man aged 60-69 years with acute or convalescent COVID-19.

In nucleotides, the sequence is TGCGCCAGCAGCTTGGGCGGGTTTGGCCTACAAGAGACCCAGTACTTC. Its coded protein is CASSLGGFGLQETQYF. The rearrangement combines TRBV5-1 with TRBJ2-5; TRBD2 is perhaps the D gene, given 5 matching bases. Between the V and J ends, shortened by 0 bases and 2 bases respectively, the junction contains 14 bases. The CDR3 measures 16 amino acids from cysteine to phenylalanine. Only the CDR3 portion is preserved as DNA: 48 bases, with reading frame beginning at the first base. The CDR1 and CDR2 encoded by the germline V gene are SGHRS and YFSETQ.